What follows are 15 T cell receptor beta chains derived from one specimen sequenced in a study of blood T cell repertoires in COVID-19. The table came from immunoSEQ multiplex PCR; TCRdb's copy has only in-frame clones and leaves some out. The table includes roughly 110,000 clones, roughly 90% detected once. The sample comprised peripheral blood. Receptors originate from a man in his forties or fifties with active or convalescent COVID-19.

The V call is TRBV2, the J call TRBJ2-1, with 8 bases that match TRBD2. Trimming took 6 bases from V and 9 from J; bases not matched to a gene: 22. Germline V lookup: CDR1 SNHLY, CDR2 FYNNEI. The CDR3 is 18 amino acids. CDR3 in DNA: TGTGCCAGCAGGCCACTAAAGACCCTCAGCGGGAGTGGGCGTGAGCAGTTCTTC. This gives the protein CASRPLKTLSGSGREQFF.

V is TRBV2 and J is TRBJ2-7, with D possibly TRBD2 on 6 matching bases. The germline V gene encodes CDR1 SNHLY and CDR2 FYNNEI. This CDR3 is 14 amino acids long. The ends were cut back, 6 bases at V and 4 bases at J, with 16 bases in the middle. The CDR3 reads CASRMEGTGYEQYF. CDR3 sequence (DNA): TGTGCCAGCAGGATGGAGGGGACGGGATACGAGCAGTACTTC.

The CDR3 sequence: CASSGTSVYNEQFF. CDR3 sequence (DNA): TGTGCCAGCAGTGGGACTAGCGTATACAATGAGCAGTTCTTC. The chain joins TRBV6-2 or TRBV6-3 to TRBJ2-1; TRBD2 agrees at 10 bases. This CDR3 region has 14 residues. Germline lookup yields CDR1 MNHEY and CDR2 SVGEGT. The junction had 2 bases not matched to a gene; V was cut back by 5 bases and J by 4 bases.

The chain combines TRBV28 with TRBJ2-7, with 8 nucleotides matching TRBD1. Germline V gene lookup returns CDR1 MDHEN and CDR2 SYDVKM. After removal of 6 bases from V and 4 bases from J, the junction contained 8 bases not matched to a gene. The CDR3 is 14 amino acids. In DNA form, the CDR3 reads TGTGCCAGCAGGCAGGGGGCCCCATCATACGAGCAGTACTTC. This sequence encodes CASRQGAPSYEQYF.

This chain links TRBV3-1 (or the pseudogene TRBV3-2) with TRBJ1-3; no clear D. V was clipped by 4 bases and J by 7 bases, with 11 bases between them. Per germline, CDR1 LGHDT and CDR2 YNNKEL (reference sequence). CDR3 length equals 13 residues. Here the CDR3 reads CASSPHGGNTIYF. DNA of the CDR3: TGTGCCAGCAGCCCCCACGGAGGGAACACCATATATTTT.

The chain is built from TRBV14 and TRBJ1-2; D ambiguous. V lost 1 base to trimming and J lost 8 bases, with 8 bases between them. This CDR3 has 12 amino acids. CDR1 is SGHDN, CDR2 FVKESK, per germline. Here the CDR3 reads CASSQAGGGYTF. In DNA, the CDR3 is TGTGCCAGCAGCCAAGCGGGTGGGGGCTACACCTTC. The entire variable domain, with the rest obtained from reference TRBV14 and TRBJ1-2, is as follows: EAGVTQFPSHSVIEKGQTVTLRCDPISGHDNLYWYRRVMGKEIKFLLHFVKESKQDESGMPNNRFLAERTGGTYSTLKVQPAELEDSGVYFCASSQAGGGYTFGSGTRLTVV.

This chain connects TRBV30 to TRBJ2-4; possibly TRBD1 for D (6 bases). CDR1 is GTSNPN, CDR2 SVGIG, per germline (reference sequence). Trimming removed 2 bases from V and 8 bases from J, with 22 bases in between. This CDR3 is 16 amino acids long. The DNA of the CDR3 is TGTGCCTGGAGTCCACGACACAGGGCACGAGGGGACATTCAGTACTTC. Protein product: CAWSPRHRARGDIQYF.

The rearrangement uses TRBV6-2 or TRBV6-3 and TRBJ2-7; D may be TRBD1 (6 bases). This CDR3 has 15 amino acids. V lost 1 base and J lost 3, with 13 bases in between. CDR1 and CDR2 from the germline V gene are MNHEY and SVGEGT. CDR3 sequence (DNA): TGTGCCAGCAGTTACTTAGGGGACAACTTCTACGAGCAGTACTTC. Its translation is CASSYLGDNFYEQYF.

J is TRBJ1-2 and V is TRBV30, with a possible D match to TRBD1 (6 bases). The CDR3 totals 11 residues. CDR1 and CDR2 from the germline V gene are GTSNPN and SVGIG (reference sequence). V shed 0 bases and J shed 10 bases, with 9 bases lying between them. In DNA form, the CDR3 reads TGTGCCTGGAGTGTAGGGGGGGACTACACCTTC. Encoded protein: CAWSVGGDYTF.

This clone was seen a few times. The chain combines TRBV27 with TRBJ2-7; the match to TRBD1 covers 7 bases. CDR3 length equals 16 residues. The J segment lost 0 bases and the V segment lost 2 bases, leaving 7 bases of the junction unmatched. Germline lookup yields CDR1 MNHEY and CDR2 SMNVEV (reference sequence). CDR3 DNA: TGTGCCAGCAGTTTAAAGGGGGCAGGGAGCTCCTACGAGCAGTACTTC. Amino acids: CASSLKGAGSSYEQYF.

This chain links TRBV30 with TRBJ1-1; D not resolved. V was cut by 1 base and J by 4 bases, with 4 bases left in between. This CDR3 spans 11 amino acids. Germline V gives CDR1 GTSNPN, CDR2 SVGIG (reference sequence). CDR3 protein: CAWSESTEAFF. The CDR3 DNA sequence: TGTGCCTGGAGTGAGAGCACTGAAGCTTTCTTT.

This clone has only one observation. The chain links TRBV11-2 to TRBJ2-7, with 9 bases lining up with TRBD2. The length of the CDR3 is 16 residues. CDR1 is SGHAT, CDR2 FQNNGV, per germline. J lost 0 bases, V lost 2 bases, and 5 bases had no gene match. This chain's CDR3 is CASSLRTSVNSYEQYF. In nucleotides, the CDR3 is TGTGCCAGCAGCTTACGGACTAGCGTCAACTCCTACGAGCAGTACTTC.

The J gene is TRBJ2-5, the V gene TRBV19, with TRBD1 as a possible D gene (7 bases). This CDR3 region has 13 residues. V was cut by 6 bases and J by 5 bases, with 13 bases left in between. CDR1 is LNHDA and CDR2 is SQIVND in the germline V gene (reference sequence). CDR3 in DNA: TGTGCCAGTAGGACAGGGAGCGGGGAGACCCAGTACTTC. Translated, it gives CASRTGSGETQYF. The full variable domain, completed using reference TRBV19 and TRBJ2-5, is DGGITQSPKYLFRKEGQNVTLSCEQNLNHDAMYWYRQDPGQGLRLIYYSQIVNDFQKGDIAEGYSVSREKKESFPLTVTSAQKNPTAFYLCASRTGSGETQYFGPGTRLLVL.

This clone came up once. The chain carries TRBV24-1 and TRBJ2-7, with a possible D match to TRBD2 (7 bases). The V gene's germline CDR1 is KGHDR and CDR2 SFDVKD. V dropped 3 bases and J dropped 5 bases, with 10 bases sitting between them. This CDR3 contains 13 residues. CDR3 sequence: CATSDERDNEQYF. The CDR3 coding sequence is TGTGCCACCAGTGATGAGCGGGACAACGAGCAGTACTTC.

The chain carries TRBV24-1 and TRBJ1-5; 9 positions match TRBD1. Germline V gene data show CDR1 as KGHDR and CDR2 as SFDVKD. CDR3 size: 13 residues. The ends lost 3 bases at V and 8 bases at J; junction bases unmatched: 1. Written as DNA, the CDR3 is TGTGCCACCAGTGATCGACAGGGGGAGCCCCAGCATTTT. This codes for CATSDRQGEPQHF.